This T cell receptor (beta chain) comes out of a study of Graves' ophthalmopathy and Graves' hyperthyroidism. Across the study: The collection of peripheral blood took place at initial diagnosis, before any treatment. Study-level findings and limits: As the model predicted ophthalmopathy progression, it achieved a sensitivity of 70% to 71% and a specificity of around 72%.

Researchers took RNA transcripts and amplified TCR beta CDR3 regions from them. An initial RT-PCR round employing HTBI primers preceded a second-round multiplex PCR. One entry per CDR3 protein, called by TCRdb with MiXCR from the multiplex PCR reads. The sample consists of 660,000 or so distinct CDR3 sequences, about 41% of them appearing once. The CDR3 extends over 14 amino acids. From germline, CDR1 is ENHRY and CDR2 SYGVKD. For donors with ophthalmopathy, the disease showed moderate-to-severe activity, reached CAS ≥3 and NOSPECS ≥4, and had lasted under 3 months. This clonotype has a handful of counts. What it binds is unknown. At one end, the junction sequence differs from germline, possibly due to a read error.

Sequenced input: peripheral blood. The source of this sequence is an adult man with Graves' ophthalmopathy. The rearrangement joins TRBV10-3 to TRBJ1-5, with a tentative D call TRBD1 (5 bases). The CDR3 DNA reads TGTGCCAGCAGTCCGGGACGAGAGAATCAGCCCCAGCATTTT. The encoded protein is CASSPGRENQPQHF.